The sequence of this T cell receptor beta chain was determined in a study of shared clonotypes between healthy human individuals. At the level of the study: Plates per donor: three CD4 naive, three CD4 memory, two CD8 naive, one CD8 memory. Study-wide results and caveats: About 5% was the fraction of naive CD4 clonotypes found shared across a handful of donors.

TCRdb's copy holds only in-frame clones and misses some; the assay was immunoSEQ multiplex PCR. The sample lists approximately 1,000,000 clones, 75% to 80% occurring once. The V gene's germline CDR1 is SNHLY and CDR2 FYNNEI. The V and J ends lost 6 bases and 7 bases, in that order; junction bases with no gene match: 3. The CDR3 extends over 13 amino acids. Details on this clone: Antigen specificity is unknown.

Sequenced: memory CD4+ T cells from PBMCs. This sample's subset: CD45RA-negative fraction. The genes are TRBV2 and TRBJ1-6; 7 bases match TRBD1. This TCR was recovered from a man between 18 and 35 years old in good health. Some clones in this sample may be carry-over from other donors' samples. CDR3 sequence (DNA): TGTGCCAGCAGACAGGGGTTGAATTCACCCCTCCACTTT. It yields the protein CASRQGLNSPLHF. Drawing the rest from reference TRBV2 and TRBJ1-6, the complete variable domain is EPEVTQTPSHQVTQMGQEVILRCVPISNHLYFYWYRQILGQKVEFLVSFYNNEISEKSEIFDDQFSVERPDGSNFTLKIRSTKLEDSAMYFCASRQGLNSPLHFGNGTRLTVT.